This TCR beta chain was retrieved from a study of T cell changes during pregnancy in multiple sclerosis. Here immunoSEQ multiplex PCR was the method, and the copy in TCRdb shows in-frame clones only, minus some. The sample yields tens of thousands of clones, roughly 92% seen once. Germline lookup yields CDR1 SGHTA and CDR2 FQGNSA. The CDR3 extends over 12 amino acids. V lost 8 bases and J 4 bases, leaving 12 bases between the germline ends. J is TRBJ2-7 and V is TRBV7-2; possible D gene TRBD2, 5 bases. The sequence derives from a female donor with multiple sclerosis, enrolled in a pregnancy study. The sample consisted of CD4+ T cells from peripheral blood mononuclear cells, taken before pregnancy. CDR3 residues: CASWGEGYEQYF. The CDR3, as DNA: TGTGCCAGCTGGGGAGAAGGTTACGAGCAGTACTTC. Using reference TRBV7-2 and TRBJ2-7 for the parts outside the CDR3, the full variable domain is GAGVSQSPSNKVTEKGKDVELRCDPISGHTALYWYRQSLGQGLEFLIYFQGNSAPDKSGLPSDRFSAERTGGSVSTLTIQRTQQEDSAVYLCASWGEGYEQYFGPGTRLTVT.